The source of this TCR beta chain is a study of T cells expressing NK-cell markers. Notes on this clonotype: Its target is not known.

TCRdb re-called the 5' RACE reads and shows each CDR3 protein once, DNA omitted. The sample table sets out approximately 440,000 distinct CDR3 sequences. Looked up from germline, CDR1 is LGHDT and CDR2 is YNNKEL (reference sequence). The CDR3 contains 16 residues. Broader study findings: CD8+ T cells in over five donors included dominant NKG2C+ clonotypes at 1.0-7.0%.

This TCR came from a woman aged 45-65 years in good health. The sample comprised blood T cells: a sorted CD56 or NKG2C T cell subset, CD4+ or CD8+ T cells, or bulk PBMC T cells (not recorded which). V is TRBV3-1 and J is TRBJ2-1; TCRdb proposes TRBD2, but this gene call is untestable without DNA. The CDR3 loop reads CASTTKLAGLANEQFF.